The source of this T cell receptor (beta chain) is a study of T-cell memory formation after mild COVID-19. From germline, CDR1 is LNHNV and CDR2 YYDKDF (reference sequence). The V gene end was trimmed by 5 bases and the J gene end by 7 bases; junction bases not matched to a gene: 11. The CDR3 contains 16 residues. TCRdb re-called the 5' RACE reads through MiXCR, storing one row per CDR3 protein. Of approximately 300,000 distinct CDR3 sequences listed, more than 15% are singletons. What was sequenced was PBMCs or a T cell subset sorted from them (not recorded which). The source of this sequence is a young man who had mild COVID-19 (a few samples of this study predate the infection). Cell type and time point are not known. J is TRBJ1-4 and V is TRBV15, with TRBD1 identical over 9 bases. CDR3 sequence (DNA): TGTGCCACCAGCCGGGGGACAGGGAGTCAAGTTGAAAAACTGTTTTTT. This gives the protein CATSRGTGSQVEKLFF.